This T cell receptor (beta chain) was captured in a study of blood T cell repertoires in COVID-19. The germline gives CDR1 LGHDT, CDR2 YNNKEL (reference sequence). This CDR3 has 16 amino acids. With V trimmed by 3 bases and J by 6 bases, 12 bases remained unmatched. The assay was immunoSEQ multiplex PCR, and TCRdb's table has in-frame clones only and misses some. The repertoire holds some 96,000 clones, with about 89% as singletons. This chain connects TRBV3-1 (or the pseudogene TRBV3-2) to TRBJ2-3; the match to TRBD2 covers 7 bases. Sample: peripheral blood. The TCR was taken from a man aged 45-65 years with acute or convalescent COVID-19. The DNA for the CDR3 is TGTGCCAGCAGCCAGAACGAAGCGGGAACTCCGGATACGCAGTATTTT. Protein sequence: CASSQNEAGTPDTQYF.